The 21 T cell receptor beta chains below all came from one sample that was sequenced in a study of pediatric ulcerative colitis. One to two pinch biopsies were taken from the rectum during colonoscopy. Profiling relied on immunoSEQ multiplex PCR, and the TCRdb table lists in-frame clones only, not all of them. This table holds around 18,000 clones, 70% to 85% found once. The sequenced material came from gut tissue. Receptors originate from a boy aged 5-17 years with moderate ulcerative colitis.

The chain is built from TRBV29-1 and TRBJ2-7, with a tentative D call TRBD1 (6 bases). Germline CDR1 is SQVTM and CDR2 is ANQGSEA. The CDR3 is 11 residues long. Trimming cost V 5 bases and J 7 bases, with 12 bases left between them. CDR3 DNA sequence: TGCAGCGTTAAAGTAGGGGGTGAGCAGTACTTC. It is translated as CSVKVGGEQYF.

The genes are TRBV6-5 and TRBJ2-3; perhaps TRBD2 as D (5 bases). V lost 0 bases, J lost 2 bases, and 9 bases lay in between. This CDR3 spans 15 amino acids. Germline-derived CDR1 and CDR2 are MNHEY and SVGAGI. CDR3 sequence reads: CASSYSGLDTDTQYF. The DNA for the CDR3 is TGTGCCAGCAGTTACTCTGGACTGGACACAGATACGCAGTATTTT.

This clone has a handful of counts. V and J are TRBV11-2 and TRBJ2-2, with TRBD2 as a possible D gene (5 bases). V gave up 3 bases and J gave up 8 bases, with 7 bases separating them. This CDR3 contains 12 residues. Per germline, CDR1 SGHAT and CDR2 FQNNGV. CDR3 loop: CASSLEEGELFF. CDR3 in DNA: TGTGCCAGCAGCTTGGAGGAAGGGGAGCTGTTTTTT.

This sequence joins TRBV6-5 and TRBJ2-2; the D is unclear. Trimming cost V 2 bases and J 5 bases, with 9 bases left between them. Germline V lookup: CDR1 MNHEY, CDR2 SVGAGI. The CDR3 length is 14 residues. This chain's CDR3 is CASSYLFSTGELFF. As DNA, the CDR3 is TGTGCCAGCAGTTACCTCTTCTCGACCGGGGAGCTGTTTTTT.

DNA of the CDR3: TGTGCCAGTAGCACATCCGGGACTAGCGGGAGTGTCGAGCAGTACTTC. Translated: CASSTSGTSGSVEQYF. V gene TRBV19 combines with J gene TRBJ2-7, with 14 bases aligning to TRBD2. Looked up from germline, CDR1 is LNHDA and CDR2 is SQIVND (reference sequence). CDR3 size: 16 residues. The junction had 10 bases not matched to a gene; V was cut back by 6 bases and J by 6 bases.

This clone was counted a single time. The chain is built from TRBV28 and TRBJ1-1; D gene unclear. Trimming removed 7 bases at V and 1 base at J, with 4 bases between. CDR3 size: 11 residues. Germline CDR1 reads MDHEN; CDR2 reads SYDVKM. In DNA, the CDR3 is TGTGCCAGCACGGCGAACACTGAAGCTTTCTTT. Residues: CASTANTEAFF.

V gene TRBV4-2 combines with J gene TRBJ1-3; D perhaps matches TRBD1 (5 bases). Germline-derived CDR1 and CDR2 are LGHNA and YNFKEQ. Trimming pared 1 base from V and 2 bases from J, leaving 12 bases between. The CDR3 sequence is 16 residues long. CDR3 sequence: CASSQGRGVAGNTIYF. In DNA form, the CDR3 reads TGTGCCAGCAGCCAAGGTCGAGGGGTTGCTGGAAACACCATATATTTT.

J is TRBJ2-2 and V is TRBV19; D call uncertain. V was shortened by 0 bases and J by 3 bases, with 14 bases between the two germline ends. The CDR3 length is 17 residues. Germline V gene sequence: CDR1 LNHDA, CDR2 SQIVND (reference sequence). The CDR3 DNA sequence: TGTGCCAGTAGTATAGATCCCACACAACCCTACACCGGGGAGCTGTTTTTT. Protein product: CASSIDPTQPYTGELFF.

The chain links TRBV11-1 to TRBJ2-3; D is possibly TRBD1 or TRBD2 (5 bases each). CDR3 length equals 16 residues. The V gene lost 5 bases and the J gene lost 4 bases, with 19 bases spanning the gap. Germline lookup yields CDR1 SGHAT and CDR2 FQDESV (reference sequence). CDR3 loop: CASSPLLGELADTQYF. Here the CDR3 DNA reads TGTGCCAGCAGCCCCTTATTGGGGGAACTGGCAGATACGCAGTATTTT.

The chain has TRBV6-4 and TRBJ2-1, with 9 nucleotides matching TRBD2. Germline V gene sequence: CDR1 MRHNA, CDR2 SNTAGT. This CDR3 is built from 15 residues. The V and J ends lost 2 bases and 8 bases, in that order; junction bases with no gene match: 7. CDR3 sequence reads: CASSDGGGGLDEQFF. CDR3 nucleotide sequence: TGTGCCAGCAGTGACGGCGGGGGGGGCTTGGATGAGCAGTTCTTC.

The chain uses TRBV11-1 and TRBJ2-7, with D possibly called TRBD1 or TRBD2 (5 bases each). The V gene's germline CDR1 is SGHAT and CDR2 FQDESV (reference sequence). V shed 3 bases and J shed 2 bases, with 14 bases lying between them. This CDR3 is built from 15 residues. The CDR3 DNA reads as TGTGCCAGCAGCTTCGGGGCAGGTATAACCTACGAGCAGTACTTC. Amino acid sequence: CASSFGAGITYEQYF. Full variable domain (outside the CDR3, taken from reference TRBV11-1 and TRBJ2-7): EAEVAQSPRYKITEKSQAVAFWCDPISGHATLYWYRQILGQGPELLVQFQDESVVDDSQLPKDRFSAERLKGVDSTLKIQPAELGDSAMYLCASSFGAGITYEQYFGPGTRLTVT.

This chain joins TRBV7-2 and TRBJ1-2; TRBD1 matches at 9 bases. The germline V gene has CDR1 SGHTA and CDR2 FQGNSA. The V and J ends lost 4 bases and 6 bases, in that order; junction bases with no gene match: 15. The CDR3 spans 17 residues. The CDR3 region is CASSSPRGTGQDHGYTF. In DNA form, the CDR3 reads TGTGCCAGCAGCTCCCCCCGAGGGACAGGGCAGGACCATGGCTACACCTTC. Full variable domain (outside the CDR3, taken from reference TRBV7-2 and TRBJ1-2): GAGVSQSPSNKVTEKGKDVELRCDPISGHTALYWYRQSLGQGLEFLIYFQGNSAPDKSGLPSDRFSAERTGGSVSTLTIQRTQQEDSAVYLCASSSPRGTGQDHGYTFGSGTRLTVV.

This CDR3 is CASSWGGGTDTQYF. CDR3 DNA: TGCGCCAGCAGCTGGGGGGGAGGCACAGATACGCAGTATTTT. The chain uses TRBV5-1 and TRBJ2-3; 7 bases are shared with TRBD2. Germline CDR1 reads SGHRS; CDR2 reads YFSETQ. There are 14 residues in the CDR3. The J segment lost 1 base and the V segment lost 3 bases, leaving 2 bases of the junction unmatched.

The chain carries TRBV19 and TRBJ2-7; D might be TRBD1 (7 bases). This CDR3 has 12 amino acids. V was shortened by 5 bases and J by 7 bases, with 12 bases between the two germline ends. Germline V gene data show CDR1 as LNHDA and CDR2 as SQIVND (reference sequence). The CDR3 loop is CASSPSGGEQYF. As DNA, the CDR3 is TGTGCCAGTAGTCCATCAGGGGGGGAGCAGTACTTC.

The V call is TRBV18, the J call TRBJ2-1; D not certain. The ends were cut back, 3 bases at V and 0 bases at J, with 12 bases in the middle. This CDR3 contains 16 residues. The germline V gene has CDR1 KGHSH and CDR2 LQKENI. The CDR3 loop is CASSPNRRSSYNEQFF. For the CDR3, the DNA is TGTGCCAGCTCACCGAATCGAAGGAGCTCCTACAATGAGCAGTTCTTC.

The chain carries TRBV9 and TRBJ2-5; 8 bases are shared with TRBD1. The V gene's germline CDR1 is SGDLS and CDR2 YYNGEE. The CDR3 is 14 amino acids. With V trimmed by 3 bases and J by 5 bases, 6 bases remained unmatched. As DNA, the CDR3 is TGTGCCAGCAGCGCTTCCAGGGGGCGGGAGACCCAGTACTTC. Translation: CASSASRGRETQYF.

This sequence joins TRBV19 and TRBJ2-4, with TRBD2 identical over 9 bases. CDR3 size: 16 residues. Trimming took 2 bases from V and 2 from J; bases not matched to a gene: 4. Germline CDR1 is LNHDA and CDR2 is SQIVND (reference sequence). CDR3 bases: TGTGCCAGTAGTATATGGCGGGAGGGTTCCAAAAACATTCAGTACTTC. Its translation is CASSIWREGSKNIQYF. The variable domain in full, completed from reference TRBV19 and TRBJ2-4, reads DGGITQSPKYLFRKEGQNVTLSCEQNLNHDAMYWYRQDPGQGLRLIYYSQIVNDFQKGDIAEGYSVSREKKESFPLTVTSAQKNPTAFYLCASSIWREGSKNIQYFGAGTRLSVL.

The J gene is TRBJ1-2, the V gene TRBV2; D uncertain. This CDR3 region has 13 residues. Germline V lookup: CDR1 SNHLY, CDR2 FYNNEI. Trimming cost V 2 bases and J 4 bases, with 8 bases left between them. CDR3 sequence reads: CASSEQGLYGYTF. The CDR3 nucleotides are TGTGCCAGCAGTGAACAAGGACTCTATGGCTACACCTTC.

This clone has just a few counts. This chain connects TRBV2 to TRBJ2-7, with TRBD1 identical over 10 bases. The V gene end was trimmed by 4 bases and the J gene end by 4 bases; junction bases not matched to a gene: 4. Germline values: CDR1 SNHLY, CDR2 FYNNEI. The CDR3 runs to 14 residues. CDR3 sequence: CASSATGGRYEQYF. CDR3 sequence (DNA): TGTGCCAGCAGTGCGACAGGGGGCCGATACGAGCAGTACTTC.

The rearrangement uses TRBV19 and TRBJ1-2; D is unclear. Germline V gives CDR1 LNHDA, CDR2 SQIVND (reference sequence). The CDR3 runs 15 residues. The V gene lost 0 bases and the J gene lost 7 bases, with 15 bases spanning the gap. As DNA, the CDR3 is TGTGCCAGTAGTATAGAGACAACTTCCTCCGGTGGCTACACCTTC. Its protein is CASSIETTSSGGYTF.

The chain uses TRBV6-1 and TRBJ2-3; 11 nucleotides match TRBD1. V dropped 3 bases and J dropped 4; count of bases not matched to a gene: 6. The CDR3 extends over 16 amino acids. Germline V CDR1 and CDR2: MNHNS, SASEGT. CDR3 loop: CASSDHRTGGADTQYF. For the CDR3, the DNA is TGTGCCAGCAGTGACCACCGGACAGGGGGCGCAGATACGCAGTATTTT.